This passage covers 7 T cell receptor beta chains from one sample sequenced in a study of blood T cell repertoires in COVID-19. The data were produced by immunoSEQ multiplex PCR, yet TCRdb's version contains in-frame clones alone and is incomplete. The table records 200,000 to 300,000 clones, about nine tenths of them present only once. The sample consisted of PBMCs or T cells enriched from blood (not recorded which). Receptors were obtained from a woman aged 25 to 39 with acute COVID-19.

The V call is TRBV3-1 (or the pseudogene TRBV3-2), the J call TRBJ2-1, with D tentatively TRBD2 (7 bases). Trimming took 0 bases from V and 0 from J, leaving 15 bases between them. The length of the CDR3 is 18 residues. CDR1 is LGHDT and CDR2 is YNNKEL in the germline V gene (reference sequence). The DNA for the CDR3 is TGTGCCAGCAGCCAAGATCTTGGGGGGGCCTACTCCTACAATGAGCAGTTCTTC. Encoded protein: CASSQDLGGAYSYNEQFF.

CDR3 in amino acids: CASSPDRAYYEQYF. The CDR3 DNA reads as TGCGCCAGCAGCCCCGACAGGGCCTATTACGAGCAGTACTTC. The J gene is TRBJ2-7, the V gene TRBV4-3, with TRBD1 matching over 7 bases. Germline trimming cut 4 bases from V and 4 bases from J; bases unmatched to any gene: 7. This CDR3 is built from 14 residues. The germline V gene encodes CDR1 LGHNA and CDR2 YSLEER.

This rearrangement joins TRBV7-2 to TRBJ1-5, with D possibly matching TRBD1 (5 bases). CDR1 SGHTA and CDR2 FQGNSA come from the germline V gene. The CDR3 has 14 residues. Trimming removed 1 base at V and 3 bases at J, with 7 bases between. CDR3 residues: CASSLEGNNQPQHF. The CDR3 DNA follows: TGTGCCAGCAGCTTAGAGGGGAACAATCAGCCCCAGCATTTT. Full variable domain (outside the CDR3, taken from reference TRBV7-2 and TRBJ1-5): GAGVSQSPSNKVTEKGKDVELRCDPISGHTALYWYRQSLGQGLEFLIYFQGNSAPDKSGLPSDRFSAERTGGSVSTLTIQRTQQEDSAVYLCASSLEGNNQPQHFGDGTRLSIL.

The gene calls are TRBV7-9 and TRBJ1-4, with 9 nucleotides matching TRBD1. Germline CDR1 and CDR2: SEHNR and FQNEAQ (reference sequence). Trimming cost V 5 bases and J 1 base; bases outside gene matches: 2. There are 15 residues in the CDR3. CDR3 in DNA: TGTGCCAGCAGCCCGGGACAGGGAACTAATGAAAAACTGTTTTTT. As protein: CASSPGQGTNEKLFF.

The chain combines TRBV5-6 with TRBJ1-1, with a tentative D call TRBD1 (6 bases). Between the trimmed V and J ends, which lost 4 bases and 7 bases, there was a span of 20 bases. The CDR3 length is 15 residues. Germline V CDR1 and CDR2: SGHDT, YYEEEE. CDR3 region: CASSAFEGVGIEAFF. The CDR3 DNA sequence: TGTGCCAGCAGCGCTTTTGAGGGGGTGGGGATTGAAGCTTTCTTT.

This sequence joins TRBV13 and TRBJ2-5, with TRBD1 as a possible D gene (5 bases). CDR3 length: 13 residues. V was pared by 0 bases and J by 5 bases, with 7 bases between. From germline, CDR1 is PRHDT and CDR2 FYEKMQ (reference sequence). The CDR3 loop is CASSLGRAETQYF. The CDR3 DNA follows: TGTGCCAGCAGCTTAGGCAGGGCGGAGACCCAGTACTTC.

The CDR3 DNA reads TGTGCCAGCAGTCACGGCCCTGACAGGGTGGTGCATTTT. Translated: CASSHGPDRVVHF. J is TRBJ1-5 and V is TRBV5-5, with 7 bases matching TRBD1. Germline values: CDR1 SGHKS, CDR2 YYEKEE (reference sequence). V lost 5 bases and J lost 15; bases outside the gene matches: 14. The CDR3 loop spans 13 amino acids. Full variable domain (outside the CDR3, taken from reference TRBV5-5 and TRBJ1-5): DAGVTQSPTHLIKTRGQQVTLRCSPISGHKSVSWYQQVLGQGPQFIFQYYEKEERGRGNFPDRFSARQFPNYSSELNVNALLLGDSALYLCASSHGPDRVVHFGDGTRLSIL.